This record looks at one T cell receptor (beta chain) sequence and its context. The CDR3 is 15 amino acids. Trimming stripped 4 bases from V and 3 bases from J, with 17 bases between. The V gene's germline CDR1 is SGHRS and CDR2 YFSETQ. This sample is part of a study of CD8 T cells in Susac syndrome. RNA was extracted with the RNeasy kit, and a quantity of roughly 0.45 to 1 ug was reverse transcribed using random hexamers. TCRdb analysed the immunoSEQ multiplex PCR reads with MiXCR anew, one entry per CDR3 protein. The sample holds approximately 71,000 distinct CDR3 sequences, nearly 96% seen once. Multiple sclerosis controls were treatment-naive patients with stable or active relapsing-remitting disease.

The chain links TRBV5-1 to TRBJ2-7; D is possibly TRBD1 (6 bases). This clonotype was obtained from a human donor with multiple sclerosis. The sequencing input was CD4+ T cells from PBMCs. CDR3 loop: CASSIHPGQGYEQYF. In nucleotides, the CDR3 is TGCGCCAGCAGCATCCACCCGGGACAAGGCTACGAGCAGTACTTC.